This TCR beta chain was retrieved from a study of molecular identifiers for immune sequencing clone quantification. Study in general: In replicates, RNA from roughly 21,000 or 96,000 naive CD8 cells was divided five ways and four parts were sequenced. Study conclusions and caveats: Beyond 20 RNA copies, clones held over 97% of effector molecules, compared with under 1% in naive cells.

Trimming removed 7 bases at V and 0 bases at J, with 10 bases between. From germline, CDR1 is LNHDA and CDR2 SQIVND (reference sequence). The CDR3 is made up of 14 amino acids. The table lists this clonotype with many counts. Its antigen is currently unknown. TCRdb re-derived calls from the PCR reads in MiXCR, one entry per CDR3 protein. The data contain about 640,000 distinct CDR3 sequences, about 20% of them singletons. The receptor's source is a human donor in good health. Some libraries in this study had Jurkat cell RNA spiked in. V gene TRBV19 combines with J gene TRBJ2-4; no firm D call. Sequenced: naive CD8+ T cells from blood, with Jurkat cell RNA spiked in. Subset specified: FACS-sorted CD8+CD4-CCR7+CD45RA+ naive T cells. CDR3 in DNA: TGTGCCAGTAATTCCCCGGTAGCCAAAAACATTCAGTACTTC. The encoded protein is CASNSPVAKNIQYF.